Each of the 32 T cell receptor beta chains below was sequenced from the same sample in a study of blood T cell repertoires in COVID-19. Assay: immunoSEQ multiplex PCR; the TCRdb copy retains only in-frame clones and omits some. The profile covers 50,000 to 70,000 clones, with roughly two thirds appearing a single time and approximately 51% taken by the ten largest. Material for sequencing was PBMCs or T cells enriched from blood (not recorded which). These receptors were collected from a woman aged 60-75 years who had been exposed to COVID-19.

CDR3 residues: CASSESDKYEQYF. In DNA form, the CDR3 reads TGTGCCAGCAGTGAGAGTGACAAGTACGAGCAGTACTTC. This rearrangement joins TRBV6-1 to TRBJ2-7; D gene unclear. The CDR3 is 13 residues long. CDR1 is MNHNS and CDR2 is SASEGT in the germline V gene. With 3 bases removed from V and 4 bases from J, the gap between germline ends came to 10 bases.

The rearrangement uses TRBV7-8 and TRBJ2-7; 7 nucleotides agree with TRBD2. Looked up from germline, CDR1 is SGHVS and CDR2 is FQNEAQ. The CDR3 extends over 15 amino acids. V was clipped by 4 bases and J by 6 bases; unmatched bases: 12. The CDR3 sequence is CASSSRGAGLAEQYF. The CDR3 DNA reads as TGTGCCAGCAGCTCCCGGGGAGCGGGACTCGCCGAGCAGTACTTC. The full variable domain, with the rest looked up from reference TRBV7-8 and TRBJ2-7, is GAGVSQSPRYKVAKRGQDVALRCDPISGHVSLFWYQQALGQGPEFLTYFQNEAQLDKSGLPSDRFFAERPEGSVSTLKIQRTQQEDSAVYLCASSSRGAGLAEQYFGPGTRLTVT.

This clone occurred a few times. The CDR3 here is CASSLGRWTTVDEQFF. In DNA, the CDR3 is TGTGCCAGCAGCTTAGGCCGATGGACTACTGTCGATGAGCAGTTCTTC. The gene calls are TRBV7-9 and TRBJ2-1; the D gene is possibly TRBD2 (6 bases). From germline, CDR1 is SEHNR and CDR2 FQNEAQ (reference sequence). The CDR3 contains 16 residues. The germline V and J ends were trimmed by 1 base and 8 bases, with 18 bases remaining between them. The full variable domain, its missing parts supplied by reference TRBV7-9 and TRBJ2-1, is DTGVSQNPRHKITKRGQNVTFRCDPISEHNRLYWYRQTLGQGPEFLTYFQNEAQLEKSRLLSDRFSAERPKGSFSTLEIQRTEQGDSAMYLCASSLGRWTTVDEQFFGPGTRLTVL.

The chain couples TRBV7-2 to TRBJ2-2; TRBD2 aligns across 8 bases. Germline V gene lookup returns CDR1 SGHTA and CDR2 FQGNSA. V was clipped by 10 bases and J by 5 bases; unmatched bases: 12. This CDR3 spans 15 amino acids. The CDR3 DNA reads TGTGCCACCCGATTGAGCGGGAGTGGTACCGGGGAGCTGTTTTTT. This codes for CATRLSGSGTGELFF.

The rearrangement links TRBV7-3 to TRBJ2-2; no definite D call. V gave up 1 base and J gave up 5 bases, with 8 bases separating them. Germline CDR1 reads SGHTA; CDR2 reads FQGTGA. This CDR3 is 14 amino acids long. The CDR3 loop reads CASSLISKTGELFF. The CDR3 nucleotides are TGTGCCAGCAGCTTAATTTCTAAAACCGGGGAGCTGTTTTTT.

The chain combines TRBV28 with TRBJ2-3, with TRBD2 as a possible D gene (6 bases). V was cut by 8 bases and J by 0 bases, with 9 bases left in between. Germline V gene data show CDR1 as MDHEN and CDR2 as SYDVKM. The CDR3 spans 13 residues. CDR3 coding DNA: TGTGCCAGCGTTACTAGCAGCACAGATACGCAGTATTTT. Protein product: CASVTSSTDTQYF.

The chain links TRBV7-9 to TRBJ2-4; 10 bases align to TRBD2. Germline CDR1 and CDR2: SEHNR and FQNEAQ (reference sequence). This CDR3 has 18 amino acids. V was pared by 5 bases and J by 3 bases, with 13 bases of the junction left unmatched. CDR3 loop: CASSPRLVAGGGKNIQYF. For the CDR3, the DNA is TGTGCCAGCAGCCCCCGCCTTGTAGCGGGGGGCGGCAAAAACATTCAGTACTTC.

The rearrangement joins TRBV15 to TRBJ2-7, with TRBD2 identical over 9 bases. Germline CDR1 is LNHNV and CDR2 is YYDKDF (reference sequence). The CDR3 is made up of 18 amino acids. With V trimmed by 1 base and J by 3 bases, 13 bases remained unmatched. The CDR3 DNA sequence: TGTGCCACCAGCAGAGTAGGTCGGTCCGCGGGGGGGAACTACGAGCAGTACTTC. Translating it yields CATSRVGRSAGGNYEQYF. Looking up the rest from reference TRBV15 and TRBJ2-7 gives the full variable domain: DAMVIQNPRYQVTQFGKPVTLSCSQTLNHNVMYWYQQKSSQAPKLLFHYYDKDFNNEADTPDNFQSRRPNTSFCFLDIRSPGLGDTAMYLCATSRVGRSAGGNYEQYFGPGTRLTVT.

This clone was counted once. V usage is TRBV4-3 and J usage is TRBJ2-4, with D possibly being TRBD2 (6 bases). V gave up 0 bases and J gave up 7 bases, with 13 bases separating them. The CDR3 has 15 amino acids. Per germline, CDR1 LGHNA and CDR2 YSLEER. CDR3 bases: TGCGCCAGCAGCCAAGATCTCGGAGGGACGAACATTCAGTACTTC. Translating it yields CASSQDLGGTNIQYF.

The chain couples TRBV7-6 to TRBJ2-5; tentative D call: TRBD2 (5 bases). The V gene's germline CDR1 is SGHVS and CDR2 FNYEAQ. This CDR3 spans 11 amino acids. Trimming shortened V by 8 bases and J by 8 bases, and 12 bases separated the two germline ends. CDR3 protein: CASGRSGTQYF. The CDR3 coding sequence is TGTGCCAGCGGCCGTTCGGGAACCCAGTACTTC.

This chain joins TRBV19 and TRBJ1-5; no reliable D call. V was pared by 5 bases and J by 1 base, with 21 bases between. This CDR3 region has 18 residues. Germline CDR1 reads LNHDA; CDR2 reads SQIVND (reference sequence). CDR3 protein: CASSSPAFPPRSNQPQHF. For the CDR3, the DNA is TGTGCCAGTAGTTCTCCGGCATTTCCCCCGAGGAGCAATCAGCCCCAGCATTTT.

The chain has TRBV18 and TRBJ2-1; TRBD1 might be the D (6 bases). The CDR3 is made up of 17 amino acids. Trimming removed 2 bases from V and 0 bases from J, with 14 bases in between. Germline CDR1 reads KGHSH; CDR2 reads LQKENI. CDR3: CASSPIQGTSSYNEQFF. CDR3 nucleotide sequence: TGTGCCAGCTCACCAATCCAAGGGACATCCTCCTACAATGAGCAGTTCTTC.

For this clone: At the DNA level, this CDR3 is encoded by other sequences in the same sample as well. The chain carries TRBV28 and TRBJ1-6; D possibly corresponds to TRBD1 (5 bases). Germline V gene lookup returns CDR1 MDHEN and CDR2 SYDVKM. V dropped 3 bases and J dropped 10 bases, with 7 bases sitting between them. This CDR3 comprises 12 residues. The CDR3 DNA is TGTGCCAGCAGTTTTCGGGGGTCACCCCTCCACTTT. This codes for CASSFRGSPLHF.

The genes are TRBV28 and TRBJ2-1, with 9 bases matching TRBD1. V lost 7 bases, J lost 4 bases, and 5 bases stayed unmatched. Looked up from germline, CDR1 is MDHEN and CDR2 is SYDVKM. CDR3 length: 14 amino acids. CDR3 in DNA: TGTGCCAGCAAAAGGGACAGGGAGTACAATGAGCAGTTCTTC. Amino acids: CASKRDREYNEQFF.

V and J are TRBV11-3 and TRBJ1-1; D gene uncertain. Trimming pared 1 base from V and 1 base from J, leaving 7 bases between. This CDR3 region has 14 residues. The germline gives CDR1 SGHNT, CDR2 YENEEA. CDR3 bases: TGTGCCAGCAGCTTAGGGGAGGCGAACACTGAAGCTTTCTTT. Translated, it gives CASSLGEANTEAFF.

This clone was observed at least ten times. The chain employs TRBV30 and TRBJ2-7; TRBD1 aligns across 10 bases. Germline-derived CDR1 and CDR2 are GTSNPN and SVGIG (reference sequence). V lost 2 bases, J lost 0 bases, and 25 bases stayed unmatched. The length of the CDR3 is 22 residues. The CDR3 loop is CAWSSTGTGAPKVDHLSYEQYF. CDR3 sequence (DNA): TGTGCCTGGAGTTCGACCGGGACAGGGGCACCGAAGGTCGACCACCTCTCCTACGAGCAGTACTTC.

The J gene is TRBJ1-1, the V gene TRBV6-1, with a weak D call TRBD1 (6 bases). V lost 1 base to trimming and J lost 3 bases, with 6 bases between them. This CDR3 has 13 residues. Germline values: CDR1 MNHNS, CDR2 SASEGT. The CDR3 sequence: CASSEDRDTEAFF. DNA for the CDR3: TGTGCCAGCAGTGAAGACAGGGACACTGAAGCTTTCTTT.

V is TRBV28 and J is TRBJ1-4, with TRBD1 identical over 7 bases. Per the germline V gene, CDR1 is MDHEN and CDR2 is SYDVKM. The CDR3 sequence is 14 residues long. Unmatched junction bases numbered 9, after V lost 6 bases and J lost 8 bases. The CDR3 region is CASRLTGKGEKLFF. The CDR3 DNA reads TGTGCCAGCAGACTGACAGGGAAGGGGGAAAAACTGTTTTTT.

This rearrangement joins TRBV9 to TRBJ2-2, with D uncertain. CDR3 size: 15 residues. Germline lookup yields CDR1 SGDLS and CDR2 YYNGEE. The V end lost 4 bases, the J end lost 2 bases, and 12 bases lay between the germline ends. CDR3 region: CASSPAAVNTGELFF. Written as DNA, the CDR3 is TGTGCCAGCAGCCCGGCCGCGGTAAACACCGGGGAGCTGTTTTTT.

Only a few counts were recorded for this clone. The chain carries TRBV30 and TRBJ2-7; tentatively, D is TRBD2 (5 bases). V was clipped by 3 bases and J by 3 bases, with 18 bases between them. CDR1 is GTSNPN and CDR2 is SVGIG in the germline V gene (reference sequence). The CDR3 totals 15 residues. CDR3 in amino acids: CAWRDGVGLRYEQYF. DNA of the CDR3: TGTGCCTGGAGGGACGGGGTGGGCCTTCGCTACGAGCAGTACTTC.

This clone has ten or more counts. Other DNA sequences in this sample translate to the same CDR3. The chain joins TRBV3-1 (or the pseudogene TRBV3-2) to TRBJ1-1, with TRBD1 matching 9 bases. CDR1 and CDR2 (germline): LGHDT, YNNKEL (reference sequence). The CDR3 loop spans 14 amino acids. The V gene end was trimmed by 6 bases and the J gene end by 2 bases; junction bases not matched to a gene: 4. The DNA for the CDR3 is TGTGCCAGCAGACGGGGACAGGGTAACACTGAAGCTTTCTTT. It translates to CASRRGQGNTEAFF.

The chain couples TRBV6-5 to TRBJ1-2; maybe TRBD1 (5 bases). This CDR3 region has 14 residues. The germline V gene has CDR1 MNHEY and CDR2 SVGAGI. V lost 5 bases, J lost 1 base, and 11 bases lay in between. The CDR3 protein is CASSPPRDNYGYTF. CDR3 nucleotide sequence: TGTGCCAGCAGTCCTCCCAGGGATAACTATGGCTACACCTTC.

This chain links TRBV5-1 with TRBJ2-7; a possible D gene is TRBD2 (6 bases). Germline V gives CDR1 SGHRS, CDR2 YFSETQ. V lost 7 bases, J lost 3 bases, and 14 bases lay in between. This CDR3 contains 13 residues. DNA for the CDR3: TGCGCCAGCGGGCTAGCGCAAAGCTACGAGCAGTACTTC. Translating it yields CASGLAQSYEQYF.

There are many counts of this clone. The CDR3 DNA follows: TGTGCCAGCAGCTTCACAGGGGTCGGTGAAGCTTTCTTT. This translates into CASSFTGVGEAFF. The chain has TRBV5-4 and TRBJ1-1; 7 bases map to TRBD1. The CDR3 sequence is 13 residues long. Germline CDR1 is SGHNT and CDR2 is YYREEE (reference sequence). V trimming: 2 bases; J trimming: 7 bases; junction bases outside the gene matches: 5.

The J gene is TRBJ2-7, the V gene TRBV5-8; D not resolved. There are 12 residues in the CDR3. Trimming took 6 bases from V and 6 from J, leaving 13 bases between them. The germline gives CDR1 SGHTS, CDR2 YDEGEE. CDR3 nucleotides: TGTGCCAGCAAAATGCCCGGGTCCGAGCAGTACTTC. Amino acids: CASKMPGSEQYF.

The chain is built from TRBV2 and TRBJ2-4, with D tentatively TRBD1 (6 bases). Germline V CDR1 and CDR2: SNHLY, FYNNEI. Trimming removed 7 bases from V and 0 bases from J, with 13 bases in between. This CDR3 spans 15 amino acids. CDR3 nucleotides: TGTGCCAGCATCGGACAGCTTCTAGCCAAAAACATTCAGTACTTC. As protein: CASIGQLLAKNIQYF.

The chain links TRBV5-1 to TRBJ2-1; D is perhaps TRBD2 (5 bases). Germline CDR1 is SGHRS and CDR2 is YFSETQ. This CDR3 comprises 16 residues. V was pared by 2 bases and J by 0 bases, with 12 bases between. Written as DNA, the CDR3 is TGCGCCAGCAGCTTTCTGGGTGGGAGCTCCTACAATGAGCAGTTCTTC. It yields the protein CASSFLGGSSYNEQFF. The full variable domain, its missing parts supplied by reference TRBV5-1 and TRBJ2-1, is KAGVTQTPRYLIKTRGQQVTLSCSPISGHRSVSWYQQTPGQGLQFLFEYFSETQRNKGNFPGRFSGRQFSNSRSEMNVSTLELGDSALYLCASSFLGGSSYNEQFFGPGTRLTVL.

The CDR3 here is CASSPRDSTEAFF. The CDR3 region has the DNA TGTGCCAGCAGTCCACGGGACAGCACTGAAGCTTTCTTT. J is TRBJ1-1 and V is TRBV12-3 or TRBV12-4, with 7 bases identical to TRBD1. CDR3 size: 13 residues. V was clipped by 5 bases and J by 4 bases; unmatched bases: 4.

The rearrangement uses TRBV27 and TRBJ2-5, with TRBD2 as a possible D gene (6 bases). The V gene lost 10 bases and the J gene lost 6 bases, with 18 bases spanning the gap. CDR3 length: 13 amino acids. Germline V gene lookup returns CDR1 MNHEY and CDR2 SMNVEV (reference sequence). CDR3 amino acids: CATTLAGTKTQYF. The CDR3 region has the DNA TGTGCCACTACTTTGGCGGGGACCAAGACCCAGTACTTC.

This clone was detected many times. The rearrangement joins TRBV2 to TRBJ1-1; D call uncertain. Germline CDR1 SNHLY, CDR2 FYNNEI. Trimming cost V 6 bases and J 0 bases, with 14 bases left between them. This CDR3 comprises 15 residues. CDR3 DNA sequence: TGTGCCAGCAGAGCCTCCACCCTCATGAACACTGAAGCTTTCTTT. Translation: CASRASTLMNTEAFF.

This chain's CDR3 is CACYSGNTIYF. The CDR3 DNA reads as TGTGCCTGTTACTCGGGAAACACCATATATTTT. The chain uses TRBV30 and TRBJ1-3, with unresolved D. Germline V CDR1 and CDR2: GTSNPN, SVGIG (reference sequence). This CDR3 contains 11 residues. Deletions cut 6 bases from V and 4 bases from J, with 7 bases between.

V usage is TRBV7-2 and J usage is TRBJ1-2; D gene unclear. The germline V and J ends were trimmed by 5 bases and 5 bases, with 9 bases remaining between them. Germline CDR1 reads SGHTA; CDR2 reads FQGNSA. The CDR3 has 12 amino acids. The CDR3 DNA sequence: TGTGCCAGCAGCCCCTACGGTTATGGCTACACCTTC. It is translated as CASSPYGYGYTF.